A selection of T cell receptor beta chains follows, all from one sample in a study of CXCR3-negative and CXCR3-positive naive CD8 T cells. Each CDR3 protein gets one entry in TCRdb, which reprocessed the 5' RACE reads and gives no DNA. This sample's table reports 100,000 to 150,000 distinct CDR3 sequences. The specimen was naive CXCR3- CD8+ T cells from blood. The receptors stem from a human donor in good health. Some clones in this sample may be carry-over from other donors' samples. The CDR3 runs from the conserved cysteine through the conserved F or W.

>TRBJ1-2|TRBV5-1
CASSPPGFANYGYTF
>TRBJ1-1|TRBV6-6
CASTIGLTEAFF
>TRBJ2-5|TRBV7-6
CASSLVKRAKETQYF
>TRBJ2-1|TRBV15
CATSVIPALSYNEQFF
>TRBJ2-3|TRBV4-3
CASSQDPGTGDTDTQYF
>TRBJ2-7|TRBV12-3/TRBV12-4
CASSYGRAAYEQYF
>TRBJ1-1|TRBV9
CASSVDEGATGWNTEAFF
>TRBJ2-5|TRBV2
CASSEGQALGMETQYF
>TRBJ1-1|TRBV15
CATSRALGANTEAFF
>TRBJ1-1|TRBV5-1
CASRYQGDTEAFF
>TRBJ1-1|TRBV5-1
CASSTEQGSLNTEAFF
>TRBJ1-2|TRBV5-1
CASSLELGPYGYTF
>TRBJ2-3|TRBV29-1
CSVTSATDTQYF
>TRBJ2-4|TRBV10-2
CASLLADKNIQYF
>TRBJ2-1|TRBV29-1
CSVTGGLWYNEQFF
>TRBJ2-1|TRBV19
CASSKGGSYNEQFF
>TRBJ2-1|TRBV20-1
CSARDFKSSYNEQFF
>TRBJ1-1|TRBV7-9
CASSLSRGAEAFF
>TRBJ2-3|TRBV29-1
CSARLAGGIDTQYF
>TRBJ2-7|TRBV11-1
CASSLSSPGNEQYF
>TRBJ1-4|TRBV29-1
CSIRDTAGEKLFF
>TRBJ2-1|TRBV2
CASTGGVEQFF
>TRBJ2-2|TRBV4-2
CASSQDRSAGELFF
>TRBJ2-3|TRBV4-2
CASSQDLLAGEGPDTQYF
>TRBJ1-1|TRBV29-1
CSVVTGGANTEAFF
>TRBJ2-2|TRBV29-1
CSVEVLNTGELFF
>TRBJ2-1|TRBV6-5
CASSYPKLPSGRGNEQFF
>TRBJ1-1|TRBV5-6
CASSLQGSEAFF
>TRBJ2-6|TRBV7-9
CASSVLAGSSGANVLTF
>TRBJ2-7|TRBV13
CASSLSVSEREQYF
>TRBJ2-3|TRBV12-5
CASGLDTDTQYF
>TRBJ2-5|TRBV29-1
CSVTGLAGGGETQYF
>TRBJ1-6|TRBV12-2
CASRPESGSYNSPLHF
>TRBJ2-7|TRBV29-1
CSVEVGTGGELSYEQYF
>TRBJ2-5|TRBV25-1
CASTQGVPETQYF
>TRBJ1-6|TRBV28
CASSFGSDYSPLHF
>TRBJ2-1|TRBV5-1
CASSFSPGQGAREQFF
>TRBJ1-1|TRBV29-1
CSVDTGLGTEAFF
>TRBJ2-7|TRBV25-1
CASSLGGPAEQYF